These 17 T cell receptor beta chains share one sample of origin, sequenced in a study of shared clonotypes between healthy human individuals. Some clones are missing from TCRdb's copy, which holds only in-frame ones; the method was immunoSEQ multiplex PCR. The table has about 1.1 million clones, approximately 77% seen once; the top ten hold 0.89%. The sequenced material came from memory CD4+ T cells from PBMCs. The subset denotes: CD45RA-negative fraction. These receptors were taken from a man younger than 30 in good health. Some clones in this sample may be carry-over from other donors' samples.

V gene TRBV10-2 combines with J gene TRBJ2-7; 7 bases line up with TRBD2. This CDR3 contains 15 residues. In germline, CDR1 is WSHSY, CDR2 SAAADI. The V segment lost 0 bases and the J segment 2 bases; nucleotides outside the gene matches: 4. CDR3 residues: CASSESTSPTYEQYF. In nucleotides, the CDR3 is TGCGCCAGCAGTGAGTCGACTAGCCCGACCTACGAGCAGTACTTC.

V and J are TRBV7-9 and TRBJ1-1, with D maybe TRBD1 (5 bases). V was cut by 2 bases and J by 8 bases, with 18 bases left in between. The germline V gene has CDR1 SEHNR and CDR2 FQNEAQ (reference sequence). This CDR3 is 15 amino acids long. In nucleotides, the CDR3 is TGTGCCAGCAGCTTATATATTTTCGGTGAGGGGGAAGCTTTCTTT. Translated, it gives CASSLYIFGEGEAFF.

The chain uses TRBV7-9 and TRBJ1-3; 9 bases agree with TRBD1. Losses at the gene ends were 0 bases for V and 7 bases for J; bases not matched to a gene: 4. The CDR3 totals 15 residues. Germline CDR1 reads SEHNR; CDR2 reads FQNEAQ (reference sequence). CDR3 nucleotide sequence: TGTGCCAGCAGCTTAGCCGGGACAGGGACGAACACCATATATTTT. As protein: CASSLAGTGTNTIYF.

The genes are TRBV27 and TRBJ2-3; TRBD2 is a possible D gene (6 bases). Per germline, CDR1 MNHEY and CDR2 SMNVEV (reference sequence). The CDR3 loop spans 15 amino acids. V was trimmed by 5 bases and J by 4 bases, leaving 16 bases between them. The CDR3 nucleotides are TGTGCCAGCAGTCGGACTATCCGGCCCCCAGATACGCAGTATTTT. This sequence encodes CASSRTIRPPDTQYF.

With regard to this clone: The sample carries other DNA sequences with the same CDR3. CDR3 protein: CASSPLGGRSYEQYF. CDR3 sequence (DNA): TGTGCCAGCTCACCACTTGGCGGGAGGTCCTACGAGCAGTACTTC. The V and J genes are TRBV18 and TRBJ2-7, with 8 bases matching TRBD2. With V trimmed by 1 base and J by 1 base, 3 bases remained unmatched. Germline CDR1 and CDR2: KGHSH and LQKENI. CDR3 size: 15 residues.

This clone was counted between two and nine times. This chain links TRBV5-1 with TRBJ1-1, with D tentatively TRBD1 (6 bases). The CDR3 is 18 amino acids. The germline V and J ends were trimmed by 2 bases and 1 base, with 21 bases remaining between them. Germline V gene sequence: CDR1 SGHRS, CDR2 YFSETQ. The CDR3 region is CASSFSPLGGSANTEAFF. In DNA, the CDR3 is TGCGCCAGCAGCTTTTCTCCGCTGGGGGGCTCTGCGAACACTGAAGCTTTCTTT. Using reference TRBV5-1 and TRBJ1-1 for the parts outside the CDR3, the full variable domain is KAGVTQTPRYLIKTRGQQVTLSCSPISGHRSVSWYQQTPGQGLQFLFEYFSETQRNKGNFPGRFSGRQFSNSRSEMNVSTLELGDSALYLCASSFSPLGGSANTEAFFGQGTRLTVV.

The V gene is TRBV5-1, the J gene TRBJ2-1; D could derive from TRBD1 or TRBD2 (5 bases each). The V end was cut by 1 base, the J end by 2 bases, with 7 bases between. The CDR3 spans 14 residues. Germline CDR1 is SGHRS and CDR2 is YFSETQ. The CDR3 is CASSLSGPYNEQFF. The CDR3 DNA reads TGCGCCAGCAGCTTGTCGGGGCCCTACAATGAGCAGTTCTTC.

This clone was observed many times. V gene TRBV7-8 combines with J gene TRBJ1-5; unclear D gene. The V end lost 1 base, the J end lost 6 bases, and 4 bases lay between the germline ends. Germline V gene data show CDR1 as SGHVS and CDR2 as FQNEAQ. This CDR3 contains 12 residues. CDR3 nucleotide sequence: TGTGCCAGCAGCTTAGAGGGTCAGCCCCAGCATTTT. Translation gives CASSLEGQPQHF.

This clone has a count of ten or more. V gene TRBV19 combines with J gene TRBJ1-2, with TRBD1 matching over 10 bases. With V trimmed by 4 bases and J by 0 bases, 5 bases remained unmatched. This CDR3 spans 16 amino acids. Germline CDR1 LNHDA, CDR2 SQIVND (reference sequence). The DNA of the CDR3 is TGTGCCAGTAGTACTCTGGACAGGGGGACTAACTATGGCTACACCTTC. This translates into CASSTLDRGTNYGYTF.

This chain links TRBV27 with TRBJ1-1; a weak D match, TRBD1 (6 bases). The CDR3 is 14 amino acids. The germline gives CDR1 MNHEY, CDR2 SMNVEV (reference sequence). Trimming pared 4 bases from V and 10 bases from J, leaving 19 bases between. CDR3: CASSSWTAPDVAFF. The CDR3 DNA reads TGTGCCAGCAGTTCCTGGACAGCCCCTGATGTAGCTTTCTTT.

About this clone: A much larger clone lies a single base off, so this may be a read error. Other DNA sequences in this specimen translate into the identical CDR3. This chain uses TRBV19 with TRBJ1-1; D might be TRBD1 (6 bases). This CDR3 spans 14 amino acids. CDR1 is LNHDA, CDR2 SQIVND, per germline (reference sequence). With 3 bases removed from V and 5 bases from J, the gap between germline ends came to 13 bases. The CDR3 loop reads CASSMGALGTEAFF. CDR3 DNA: TGTGCCAGTAGTATGGGGGCGCTGGGGACTGAAGCTTTCTTT.

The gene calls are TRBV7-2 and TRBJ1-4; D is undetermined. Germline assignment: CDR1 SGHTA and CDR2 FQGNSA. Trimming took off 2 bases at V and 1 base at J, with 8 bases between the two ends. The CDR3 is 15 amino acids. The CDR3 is CASSLRGGTNEKLFF. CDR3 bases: TGTGCCAGCAGCTTACGCGGTGGAACTAATGAAAAACTGTTTTTT.

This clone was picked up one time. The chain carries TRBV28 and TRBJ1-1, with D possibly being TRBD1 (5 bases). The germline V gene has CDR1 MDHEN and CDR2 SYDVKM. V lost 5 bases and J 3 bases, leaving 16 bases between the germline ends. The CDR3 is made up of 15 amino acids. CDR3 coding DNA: TGTGCCAGCAGTCGAGGGGCCGTGGGTGACACTGAAGCTTTCTTT. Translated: CASSRGAVGDTEAFF.

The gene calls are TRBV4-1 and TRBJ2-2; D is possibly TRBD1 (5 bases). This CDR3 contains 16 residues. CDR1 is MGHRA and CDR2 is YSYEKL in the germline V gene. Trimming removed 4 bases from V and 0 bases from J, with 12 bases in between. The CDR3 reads CASSPQGSSNTGELFF. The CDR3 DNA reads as TGCGCCAGCAGCCCGCAGGGTAGCTCGAACACCGGGGAGCTGTTTTTT.

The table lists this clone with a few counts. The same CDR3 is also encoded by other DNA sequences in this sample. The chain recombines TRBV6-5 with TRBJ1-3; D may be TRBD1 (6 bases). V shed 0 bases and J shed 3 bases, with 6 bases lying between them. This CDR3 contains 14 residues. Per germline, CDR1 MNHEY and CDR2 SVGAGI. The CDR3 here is CASSYSGGGNTIYF. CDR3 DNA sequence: TGTGCCAGCAGTTACTCAGGGGGTGGAAACACCATATATTTT.

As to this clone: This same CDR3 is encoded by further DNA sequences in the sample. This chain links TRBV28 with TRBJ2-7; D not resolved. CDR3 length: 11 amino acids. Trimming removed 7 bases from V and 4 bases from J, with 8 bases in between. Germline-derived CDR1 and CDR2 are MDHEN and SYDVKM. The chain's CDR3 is CASTSPYEQYF. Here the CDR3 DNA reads TGTGCCAGCACGTCTCCTTACGAGCAGTACTTC.

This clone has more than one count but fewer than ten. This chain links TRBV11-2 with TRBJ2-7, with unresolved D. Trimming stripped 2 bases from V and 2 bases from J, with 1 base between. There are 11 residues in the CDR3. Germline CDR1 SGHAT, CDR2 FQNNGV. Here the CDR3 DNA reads TGTGCCAGCAGCTTAACCTACGAGCAGTACTTC. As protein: CASSLTYEQYF.